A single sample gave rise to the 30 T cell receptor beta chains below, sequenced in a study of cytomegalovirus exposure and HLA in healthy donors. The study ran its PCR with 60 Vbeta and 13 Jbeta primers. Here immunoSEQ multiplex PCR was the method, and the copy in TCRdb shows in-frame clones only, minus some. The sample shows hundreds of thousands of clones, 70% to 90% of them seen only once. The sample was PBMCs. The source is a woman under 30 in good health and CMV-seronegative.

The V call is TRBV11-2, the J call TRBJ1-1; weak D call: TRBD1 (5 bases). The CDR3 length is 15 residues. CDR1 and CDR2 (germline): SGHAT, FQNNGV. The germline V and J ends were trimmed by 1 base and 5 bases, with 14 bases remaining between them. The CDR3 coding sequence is TGTGCCAGCAGCTTAGGTGGGGGAGGAAGTACTGAAGCTTTCTTT. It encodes CASSLGGGGSTEAFF.

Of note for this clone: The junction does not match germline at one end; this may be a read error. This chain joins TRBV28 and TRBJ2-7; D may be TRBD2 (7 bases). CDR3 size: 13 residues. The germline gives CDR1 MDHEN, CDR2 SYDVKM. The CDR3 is CASSLFLGGLLLF. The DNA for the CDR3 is TGTGCCAGCAGTTTATTCTTGGGGGGGCTTCTCCTCTTC.

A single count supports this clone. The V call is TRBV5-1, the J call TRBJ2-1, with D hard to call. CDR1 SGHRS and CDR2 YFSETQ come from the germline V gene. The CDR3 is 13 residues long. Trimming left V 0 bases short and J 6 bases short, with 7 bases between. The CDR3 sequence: CASSLEAVNEQFF. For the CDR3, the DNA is TGCGCCAGCAGCTTGGAGGCGGTCAATGAGCAGTTCTTC.

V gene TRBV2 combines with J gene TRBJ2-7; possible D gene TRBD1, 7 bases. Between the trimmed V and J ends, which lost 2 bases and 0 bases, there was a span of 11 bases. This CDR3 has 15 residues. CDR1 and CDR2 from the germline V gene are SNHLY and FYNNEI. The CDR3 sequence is CASSENRGLSYEQYF. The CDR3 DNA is TGTGCCAGCAGTGAAAACAGGGGACTCTCCTACGAGCAGTACTTC.

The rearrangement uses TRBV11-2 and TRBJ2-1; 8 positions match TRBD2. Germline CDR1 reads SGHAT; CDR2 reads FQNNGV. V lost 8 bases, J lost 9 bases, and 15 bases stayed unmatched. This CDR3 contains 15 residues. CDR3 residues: CASSPGASGLGEQFF. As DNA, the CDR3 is TGTGCCAGCTCTCCGGGGGCTAGCGGGCTAGGTGAGCAGTTCTTC.

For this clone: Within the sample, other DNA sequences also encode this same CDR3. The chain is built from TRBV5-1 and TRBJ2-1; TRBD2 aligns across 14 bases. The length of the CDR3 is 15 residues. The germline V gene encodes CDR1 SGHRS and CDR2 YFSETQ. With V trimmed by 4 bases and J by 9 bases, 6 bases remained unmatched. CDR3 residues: CASSPTSGGAGEQFF. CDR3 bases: TGCGCCAGCAGCCCGACTAGCGGGGGGGCCGGTGAGCAGTTCTTC.

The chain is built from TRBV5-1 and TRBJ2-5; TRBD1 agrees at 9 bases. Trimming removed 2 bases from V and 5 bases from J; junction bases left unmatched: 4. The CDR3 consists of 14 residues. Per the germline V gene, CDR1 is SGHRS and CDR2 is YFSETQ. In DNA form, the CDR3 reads TGCGCCAGCAGCTTCGGGACAGGGTTGGAGACCCAGTACTTC. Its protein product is CASSFGTGLETQYF.

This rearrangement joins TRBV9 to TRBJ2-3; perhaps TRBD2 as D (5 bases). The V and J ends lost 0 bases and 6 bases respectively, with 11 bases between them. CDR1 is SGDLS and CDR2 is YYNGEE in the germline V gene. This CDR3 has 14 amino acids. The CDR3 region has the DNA TGTGCCAGCAGCGTAGGAGGGTCACACGATACGCAGTATTTT. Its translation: CASSVGGSHDTQYF.

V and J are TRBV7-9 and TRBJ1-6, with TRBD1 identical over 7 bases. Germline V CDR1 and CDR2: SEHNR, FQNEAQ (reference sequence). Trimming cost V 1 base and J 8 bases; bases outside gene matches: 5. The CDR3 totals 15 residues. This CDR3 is CASSLVQGVDSPLHF. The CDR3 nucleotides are TGTGCCAGCAGCTTAGTTCAGGGGGTGGATTCACCCCTCCACTTT.

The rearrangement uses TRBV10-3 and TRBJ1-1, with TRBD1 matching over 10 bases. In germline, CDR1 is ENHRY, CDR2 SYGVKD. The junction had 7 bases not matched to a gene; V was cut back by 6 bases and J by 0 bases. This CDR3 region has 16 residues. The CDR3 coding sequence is TGTGCCATCAGGTCCGGACAGGGGGATTTGAACACTGAAGCTTTCTTT. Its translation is CAIRSGQGDLNTEAFF.

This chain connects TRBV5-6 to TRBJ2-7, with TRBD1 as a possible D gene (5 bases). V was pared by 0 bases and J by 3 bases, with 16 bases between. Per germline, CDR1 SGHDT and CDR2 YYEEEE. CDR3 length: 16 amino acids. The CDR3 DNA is TGTGCCAGCAGCTTGGAGGCAGGGTACCAATTCTACGAGCAGTACTTC. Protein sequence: CASSLEAGYQFYEQYF.

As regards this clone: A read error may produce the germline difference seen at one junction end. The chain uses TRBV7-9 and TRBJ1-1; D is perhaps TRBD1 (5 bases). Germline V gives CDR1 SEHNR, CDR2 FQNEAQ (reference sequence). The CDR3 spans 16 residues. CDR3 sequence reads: CSSPPRGGNANTEAFF. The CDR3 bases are TGTTCCAGCCCCCCCCGGGGGGGGAACGCCAACACTGAAGCTTTCTTT.

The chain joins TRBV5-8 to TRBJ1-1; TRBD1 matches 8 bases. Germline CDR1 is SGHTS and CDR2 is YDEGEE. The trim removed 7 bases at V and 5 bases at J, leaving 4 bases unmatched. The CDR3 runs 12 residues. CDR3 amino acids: CASRDRTTEAFF. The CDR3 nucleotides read TGTGCCAGCCGGGACAGGACGACTGAAGCTTTCTTT.

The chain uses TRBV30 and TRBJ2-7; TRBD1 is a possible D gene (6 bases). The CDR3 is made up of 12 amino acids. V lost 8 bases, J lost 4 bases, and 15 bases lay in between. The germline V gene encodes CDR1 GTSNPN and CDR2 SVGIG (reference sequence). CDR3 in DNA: TGTGCCCAACGAGGCCAGGGGTACGAGCAGTACTTC. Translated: CAQRGQGYEQYF.

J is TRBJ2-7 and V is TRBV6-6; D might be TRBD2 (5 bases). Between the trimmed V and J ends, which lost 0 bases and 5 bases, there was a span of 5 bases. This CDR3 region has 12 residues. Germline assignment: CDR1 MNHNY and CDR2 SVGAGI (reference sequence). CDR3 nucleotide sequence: TGTGCCAGCAGTTACTCGAGGGACGAGCAGTACTTC. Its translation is CASSYSRDEQYF.

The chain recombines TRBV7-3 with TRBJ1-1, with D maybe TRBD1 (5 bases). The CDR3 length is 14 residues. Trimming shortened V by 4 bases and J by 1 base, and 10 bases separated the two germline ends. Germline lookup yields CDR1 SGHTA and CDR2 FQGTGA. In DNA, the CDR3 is TGTGCCAGCAGCTCCAGGGAGGGGAACACTGAAGCTTTCTTT. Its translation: CASSSREGNTEAFF. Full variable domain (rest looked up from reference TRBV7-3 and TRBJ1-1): GAGVSQTPSNKVTEKGKYVELRCDPISGHTALYWYRQSLGQGPEFLIYFQGTGAADDSGLPNDRFFAVRPEGSVSTLKIQRTERGDSAVYLCASSSREGNTEAFFGQGTRLTVV.

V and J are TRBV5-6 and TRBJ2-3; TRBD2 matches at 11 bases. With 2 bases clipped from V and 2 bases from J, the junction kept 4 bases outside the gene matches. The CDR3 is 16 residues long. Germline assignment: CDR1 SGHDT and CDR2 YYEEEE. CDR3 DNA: TGTGCCAGCAGCTTACTAGCGGGGGCCATCACAGATACGCAGTATTTT. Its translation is CASSLLAGAITDTQYF.

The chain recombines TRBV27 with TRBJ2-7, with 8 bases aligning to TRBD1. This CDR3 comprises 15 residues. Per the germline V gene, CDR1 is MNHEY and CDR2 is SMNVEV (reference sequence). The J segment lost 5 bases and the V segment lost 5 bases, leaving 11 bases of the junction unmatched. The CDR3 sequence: CASSGTDRGLHEQYF. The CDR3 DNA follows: TGTGCCAGCAGTGGGACTGACAGGGGTCTCCACGAGCAGTACTTC.

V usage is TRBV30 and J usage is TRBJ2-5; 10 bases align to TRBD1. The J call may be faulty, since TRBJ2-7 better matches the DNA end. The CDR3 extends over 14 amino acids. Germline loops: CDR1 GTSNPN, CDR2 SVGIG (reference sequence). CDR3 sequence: CAWRRQGAVYEQYF. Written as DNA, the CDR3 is TGTGCCTGGAGGCGACAGGGGGCGGTCTACGAGCAGTACTTC.

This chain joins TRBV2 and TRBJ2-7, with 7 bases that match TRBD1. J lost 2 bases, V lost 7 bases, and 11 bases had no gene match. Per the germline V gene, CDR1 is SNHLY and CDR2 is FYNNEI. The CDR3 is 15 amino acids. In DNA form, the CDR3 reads TGTGCCAGCATTCGGGACAGCAGCGCGACCTACGAGCAGTACTTC. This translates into CASIRDSSATYEQYF. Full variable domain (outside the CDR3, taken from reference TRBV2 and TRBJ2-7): EPEVTQTPSHQVTQMGQEVILRCVPISNHLYFYWYRQILGQKVEFLVSFYNNEISEKSEIFDDQFSVERPDGSNFTLKIRSTKLEDSAMYFCASIRDSSATYEQYFGPGTRLTVT.

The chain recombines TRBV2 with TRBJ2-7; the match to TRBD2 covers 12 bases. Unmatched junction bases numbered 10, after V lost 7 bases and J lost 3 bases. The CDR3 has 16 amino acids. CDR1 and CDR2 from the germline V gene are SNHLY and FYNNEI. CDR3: CASKWELAGGSYEQYF. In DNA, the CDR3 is TGTGCCAGCAAGTGGGAACTAGCGGGGGGAAGCTACGAGCAGTACTTC.

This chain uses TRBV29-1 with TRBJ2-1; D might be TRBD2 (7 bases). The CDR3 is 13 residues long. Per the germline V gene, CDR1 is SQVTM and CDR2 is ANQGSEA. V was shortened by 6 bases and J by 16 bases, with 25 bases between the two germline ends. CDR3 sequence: CSVPGEGLKVGFF. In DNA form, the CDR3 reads TGCAGCGTGCCAGGGGAGGGGTTAAAGGTAGGATTCTTC.

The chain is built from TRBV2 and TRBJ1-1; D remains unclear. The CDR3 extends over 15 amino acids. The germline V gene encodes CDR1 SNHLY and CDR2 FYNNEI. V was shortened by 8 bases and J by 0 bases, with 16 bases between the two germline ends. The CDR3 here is CASVLDQALNTEAFF. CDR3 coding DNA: TGTGCCAGCGTCCTCGACCAGGCCCTGAACACTGAAGCTTTCTTT.

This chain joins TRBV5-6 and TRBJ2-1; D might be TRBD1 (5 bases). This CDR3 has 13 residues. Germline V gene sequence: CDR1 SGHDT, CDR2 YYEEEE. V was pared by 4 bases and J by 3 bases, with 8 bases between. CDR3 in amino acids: CASSIDSYNEQFF. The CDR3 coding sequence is TGTGCCAGCAGCATCGACAGCTACAATGAGCAGTTCTTC.

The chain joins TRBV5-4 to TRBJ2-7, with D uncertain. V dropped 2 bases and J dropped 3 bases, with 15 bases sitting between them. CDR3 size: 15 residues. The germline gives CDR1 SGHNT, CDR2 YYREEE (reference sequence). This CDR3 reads CASSFENSNHYEQYF. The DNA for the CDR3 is TGTGCCAGCAGCTTCGAGAATTCAAACCACTACGAGCAGTACTTC. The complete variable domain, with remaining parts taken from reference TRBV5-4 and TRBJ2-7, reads ETGVTQSPTHLIKTRGQQVTLRCSSQSGHNTVSWYQQALGQGPQFIFQYYREEENGRGNFPPRFSGLQFPNYSSELNVNALELDDSALYLCASSFENSNHYEQYFGPGTRLTVT.

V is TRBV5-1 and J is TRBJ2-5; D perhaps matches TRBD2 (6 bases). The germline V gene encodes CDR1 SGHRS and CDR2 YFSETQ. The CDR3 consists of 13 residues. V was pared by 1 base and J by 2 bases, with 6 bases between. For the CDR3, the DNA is TGCGCCAGCAGCTTGAGCGGGCAAGAGACCCAGTACTTC. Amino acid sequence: CASSLSGQETQYF.

The CDR3 coding sequence is TGTGCCTGGACTTTGAGCAGGGATGGAGGCTACACCTTC. The encoded protein is CAWTLSRDGGYTF. The V call is TRBV30, the J call TRBJ1-2; a weak D match, TRBD1 (5 bases). CDR1 is GTSNPN, CDR2 SVGIG, per germline (reference sequence). The V end lost 4 bases, the J end lost 8 bases, and 17 bases lay between the germline ends. CDR3 length: 13 residues.

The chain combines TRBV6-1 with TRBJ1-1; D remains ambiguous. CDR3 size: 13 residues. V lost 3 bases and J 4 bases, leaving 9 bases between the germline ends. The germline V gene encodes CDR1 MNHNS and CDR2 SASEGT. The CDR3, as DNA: TGTGCCAGCAGTGACGGGGAGAGCACTGAAGCTTTCTTT. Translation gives CASSDGESTEAFF.

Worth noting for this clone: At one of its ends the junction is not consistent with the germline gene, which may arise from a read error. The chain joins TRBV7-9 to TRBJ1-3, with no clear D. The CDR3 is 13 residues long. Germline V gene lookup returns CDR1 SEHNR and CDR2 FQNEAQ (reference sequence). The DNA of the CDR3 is TGTTCCAGCAGCCTCTCCAGTGGAAACACCATATATTTT. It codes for CSSSLSSGNTIYF.

This CDR3 reads CASSQSRTGAAGELFF. As DNA, the CDR3 is TGTGCCAGCAGCCAATCCAGGACAGGGGCAGCCGGGGAGCTGTTTTTT. V and J are TRBV14 and TRBJ2-2, with 9 nucleotides matching TRBD1. Germline CDR1 and CDR2: SGHDN and FVKESK. The V segment lost 2 bases and the J segment 6 bases; nucleotides outside the gene matches: 7. This CDR3 is built from 16 residues.